What follows are 9 T cell receptor beta chains derived from one specimen sequenced in a study of CD8 T cells in ankylosing spondylitis. One entry per CDR3 protein, called by TCRdb with MiXCR from the 5' RACE reads. The data hold under 150,000 distinct CDR3 sequences, with roughly 9% observed a single time. The sequencing sample was made of blood, either unsorted or a sorted T cell fraction (not recorded which). These receptors were collected from a male donor with ankylosing spondylitis or in good health (not recorded which).

A few counts support this clonotype. This chain joins TRBV5-1 and TRBJ2-3; D is tentatively TRBD1 or TRBD2 (5 bases each). The CDR3 covers 16 residues. Germline values: CDR1 SGHRS, CDR2 YFSETQ. Deletions cut 0 bases from V and 2 bases from J, with 13 bases between. CDR3 sequence reads: CASSLVGTDNTDTQYF. In DNA form, the CDR3 reads TGCGCCAGCAGCTTGGTGGGGACGGATAACACAGATACGCAGTATTTT.

This clonotype was detected many times. CDR3 in amino acids: CASRPTGGPQYF. DNA for the CDR3: TGCGCCAGCAGACCGACAGGGGGGCCGCAGTATTTT. V usage is TRBV4-3 and J usage is TRBJ2-3, with 9 nucleotides matching TRBD1. The CDR3 contains 12 residues. V lost 6 bases to trimming and J lost 10 bases; unmatched junction nucleotides: 5. In germline, CDR1 is LGHNA, CDR2 YSLEER.

The chain combines TRBV4-3 with TRBJ2-6, with TRBD2 as a possible D gene (5 bases). CDR1 is LGHNA and CDR2 is YSLEER in the germline V gene. The V and J ends lost 1 base and 0 bases respectively, with 16 bases between them. This CDR3 has 19 residues. CDR3 nucleotide sequence: TGCGCCAGCAGCCAAGGTTATCCCCCGGGAAGCTCTGGGGCCAACGTCCTGACTTTC. This gives the protein CASSQGYPPGSSGANVLTF.

This clonotype was found many times. The genes are TRBV7-2 and TRBJ2-2; D perhaps matches TRBD2 (6 bases). The V gene lost 8 bases and the J gene lost 5 bases, with 15 bases spanning the gap. The CDR3 has 14 amino acids. Germline V gives CDR1 SGHTA, CDR2 FQGNSA. The CDR3 region has the DNA TGTGCCAGCTGCCCGGGGGTGATTACCGGGGAGCTGTTTTTT. This gives the protein CASCPGVITGELFF.

This clonotype was seen a few times. This chain links TRBV5-1 with TRBJ1-6, with 10 bases identical to TRBD1. This CDR3 spans 16 amino acids. Unmatched junction bases numbered 9, after V lost 4 bases and J lost 8 bases. Germline V CDR1 and CDR2: SGHRS, YFSETQ. The CDR3 sequence is CASSPSLTGGDSPLHF. CDR3 nucleotides: TGCGCCAGCAGCCCCTCCTTGACAGGGGGCGATTCACCCCTCCACTTT.

This clonotype was detected ten times or more. The V gene is TRBV4-3, the J gene TRBJ2-3, with TRBD2 matching 8 bases. The CDR3 runs 18 residues. From germline, CDR1 is LGHNA and CDR2 YSLEER. V trimming: 4 bases; J trimming: 0 bases; junction bases outside the gene matches: 12. In DNA, the CDR3 is TGCGCCAGCAGCCTCTTAGCGGGACGGGGTTATAGCACAGATACGCAGTATTTT. Residues: CASSLLAGRGYSTDTQYF.

This clonotype has only one observation. Just one base apart from a much larger clone, this may be a read error. The chain joins TRBV5-1 to TRBJ2-1, with D perhaps matching TRBD1 (6 bases). The CDR3 covers 14 residues. Germline loops: CDR1 SGHRS, CDR2 YFSETQ. The CDR3 sequence: CASILWDTDNGQFF. CDR3 DNA sequence: TGCGCCAGCATCTTGTGGGACACAGACAATGGGCAGTTCTTC.

Many counts were recorded for this clonotype. CDR3 sequence reads: CSVEHWETQYF. The CDR3 region has the DNA TGCAGCGTTGAACATTGGGAGACCCAGTACTTC. V usage is TRBV29-1 and J usage is TRBJ2-5; D is ambiguous. V was pared by 2 bases and J by 5 bases, with 6 bases between. This CDR3 region has 11 residues. Germline V lookup: CDR1 SQVTM, CDR2 ANQGSEA.

This clonotype was detected ten times or more. The chain recombines TRBV2 with TRBJ2-4; D call uncertain. The germline gives CDR1 SNHLY, CDR2 FYNNEI. V shed 3 bases and J shed 0 bases, with 12 bases lying between them. The CDR3 has 16 amino acids. CDR3 sequence (DNA): TGTGCCAGCAGTGAGGATCAGTTCCTAGCCAAAAACATTCAGTACTTC. Translation: CASSEDQFLAKNIQYF.